The rows below give T cell receptor beta chains drawn from one sample of a study of blood T cell repertoires in COVID-19. Libraries were prepared by immunoSEQ multiplex PCR; TCRdb keeps only in-frame clonotypes and omits some of them. The data show some 460,000 clones, 70% to 90% seen once. Specimen: PBMCs or T cells enriched from blood (not recorded which). The receptors were gathered from a woman between 18 and 30 years old with acute COVID-19. Both conserved end residues are trimmed from each CDR3.

cdr3_length v_call cdr3_aa
12 TRBV6-5 ASSRQGAGNTIY
11 TRBV12-3/TRBV12-4 ASSSGGNQPQH
15 TRBV29-1 SVEGGTGAKSVYEQY
15 TRBV7-9 ASSSSRQGIPTYEQY
12 TRBV2 ASTGIQGIYEQY
13 TRBV3-1/TRBV3-2 ASSLQGGRGNTIY
12 TRBV5-4 ASSLGGSFGEQF
13 TRBV7-3 ASSPTRTNHNEQF
13 TRBV4-1 ASSQIGQTNEKLF
14 TRBV25-1 ASSEGTDGGDQPQH
13 TRBV3-1/TRBV3-2 ASSKRDSMNTEAF
11 TRBV4-3 ASSQTSTETQY
11 TRBV5-6 ASSLGTEGGYT
12 TRBV5-1 ASSLIKGAGELF
12 TRBV6-5 ASTMTGDGYGYT
10 TRBV3-1/TRBV3-2 ASSSLATEAF
15 TRBV27 ASSPRTSGRRQETQY
13 TRBV5-3 ARSCRQGTYNEQF
10 TRBV5-1 ASNGRTYEQY
13 TRBV4-3 ASSRGQGVYQPQH
12 TRBV7-6 ASSLSERVYEQY
13 TRBV27 ASSSGEGAGNTIY
13 TRBV19 ASSWSRPERQPQH
14 TRBV11-2 ASSLRGGPANYGYT
13 TRBV6-2/TRBV6-3 ASSQNRVVGYEQY